A single T cell receptor (beta chain) is shown here with its context. TCRdb's table, derived via immunoSEQ multiplex PCR, lists solely in-frame clones and lacks some. In the table there are 130,000 to 150,000 clones, roughly 80% of which are singletons. Seattle cases were enrolled at active infection and followed longitudinally. The data were taken from a study of blood T cell repertoires in COVID-19. Study at large: From the United States, Italy and Spain came samples of acute and convalescent COVID-19. T cells, B-cell-depleted T cells, or PBMCs provided the cDNA or gDNA that served as material.

The V and J ends lost 2 bases and 6 bases respectively, with 13 bases between them. The germline V gene has CDR1 SGHDT and CDR2 YYEEEE. This CDR3 has 14 residues. This clonotype was sampled from a woman between 65 and 79 years old with COVID-19, enrolled during active disease. This chain joins TRBV5-6 and TRBJ2-3; D call uncertain. Sample: peripheral blood. The CDR3 nucleotides read TGTGCCAGCAGCTTAGCCGGGTATCTCGATACGCAGTATTTT. It codes for CASSLAGYLDTQYF.